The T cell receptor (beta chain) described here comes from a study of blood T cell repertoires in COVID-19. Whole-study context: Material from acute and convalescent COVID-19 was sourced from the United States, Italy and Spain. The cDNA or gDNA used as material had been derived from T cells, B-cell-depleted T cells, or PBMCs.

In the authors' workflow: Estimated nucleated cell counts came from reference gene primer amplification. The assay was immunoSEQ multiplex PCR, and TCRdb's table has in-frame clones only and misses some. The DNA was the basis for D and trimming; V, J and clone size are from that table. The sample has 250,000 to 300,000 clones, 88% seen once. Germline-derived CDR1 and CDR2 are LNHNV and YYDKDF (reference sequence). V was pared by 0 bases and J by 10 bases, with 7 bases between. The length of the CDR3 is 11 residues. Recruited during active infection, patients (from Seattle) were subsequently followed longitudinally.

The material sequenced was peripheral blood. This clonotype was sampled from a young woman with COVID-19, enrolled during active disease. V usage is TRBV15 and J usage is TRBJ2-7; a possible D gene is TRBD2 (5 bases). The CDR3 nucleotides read TGTGCCACCAGCAGAGACCGGGGACAGTACTTC. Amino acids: CATSRDRGQYF.